A selection of T cell receptor beta chains follows, all from one sample in a study of cytomegalovirus exposure and HLA in healthy donors. This table comes from immunoSEQ multiplex PCR, and its TCRdb copy is limited to in-frame clones, with some not included. The sample includes about 73,000 clones, 75% of them seen just once. The sample consisted of PBMCs. These receptors originate from a man between 65 and 85 years old in good health and CMV-seronegative. The CDR3 runs from the conserved cysteine through the conserved F or W. The D gene is left open where the match is weak. Clone size is stated in some rows and not others, as once, few, many or a class when expanded.

clone size,V gene,D gene,J gene,CDR3 protein,CDR3 DNA
-,TRBV5-6,TRBD1,TRBJ2-7,CASSRFRRDRAPYF,TGTGCCAGCAGCCGATTCCGAAGGGACAGGGCCCCCTACTTC
-,TRBV19,TRBD2,TRBJ2-1,CASSTGTSGSNEQFF,TGTGCCAGTAGTACAGGGACTAGCGGGAGTAATGAGCAGTTCTTC
-,TRBV7-2,-,TRBJ1-3,CASSRGISGNTIYF,TGTGCCAGCAGCCGAGGGATCTCTGGAAACACCATATATTTT
-,TRBV7-9,TRBD1,TRBJ1-2,CASSLEPGQGPNYGYTF,TGTGCCAGCAGCTTAGAACCGGGACAGGGCCCTAACTATGGCTACACCTTC
-,TRBV5-1,-,TRBJ1-4,CASSPDIATNEKLFF,TGCGCCAGCAGCCCCGACATAGCAACTAATGAAAAACTGTTTTTT
-,TRBV7-2,-,TRBJ1-5,CASSPDSDQPQHF,TGTGCCAGCAGCCCAGACAGTGATCAGCCCCAGCATTTT
-,TRBV7-9,TRBD1,TRBJ1-6,CSSSLVQTGKSPLHF,TGTTCCAGCAGCTTAGTACAGACAGGGAAGTCACCCCTCCACTTT
-,TRBV28,TRBD1,TRBJ2-7,CASSQQGVLQYEQYF,TGTGCCAGCAGTCAACAGGGGGTGCTTCAGTACGAGCAGTACTTC
-,TRBV5-1,-,TRBJ2-7,CASSLNPGMTYEQYF,TGCGCCAGCAGCTTGAACCCGGGAATGACCTACGAGCAGTACTTC
few,TRBV6-1,TRBD1,TRBJ1-4,CASSDFGTANEKLFF,TGTGCCAGCAGTGATTTCGGGACAGCAAATGAAAAACTGTTTTTT
-,TRBV19,-,TRBJ2-5,CASSLRDRETQYF,TGTGCCAGTAGTTTGCGGGATAGGGAGACCCAGTACTTC
-,TRBV19,-,TRBJ1-5,CASTRGSAPQHF,TGTGCCAGTACCAGGGGATCAGCGCCCCAGCATTTT
few,TRBV6-1,TRBD1,TRBJ2-3,CASSDTGTGMTDTQYF,TGTGCCAGCAGTGATACCGGGACAGGGATGACAGATACGCAGTATTTT